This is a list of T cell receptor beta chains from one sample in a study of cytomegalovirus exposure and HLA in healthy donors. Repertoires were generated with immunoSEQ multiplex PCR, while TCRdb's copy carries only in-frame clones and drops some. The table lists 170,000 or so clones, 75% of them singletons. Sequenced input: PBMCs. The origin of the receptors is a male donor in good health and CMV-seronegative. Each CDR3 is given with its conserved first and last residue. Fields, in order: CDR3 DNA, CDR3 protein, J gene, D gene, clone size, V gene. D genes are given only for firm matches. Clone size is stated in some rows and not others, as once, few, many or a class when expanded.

TGTGCCAGCAGTTTCCTTAGGGGACAGCAAAACACTGAAGCTTTCTTT,CASSFLRGQQNTEAFF,TRBJ1-1,TRBD1,NA,TRBV6-5
TGTTCCAGAAGCTGCGGCAATCAGCCCCAGCATTTT,CSRSCGNQPQHF,TRBJ1-5,NA,NA,TRBV7-5
TGTGCCAGCAGCCAAGATAGCGGGATCTACGAGCAGTACTTC,CASSQDSGIYEQYF,TRBJ2-7,TRBD2,NA,TRBV4-2
TGTGCCAGCAGCCAAGATCCATATGACTTGGAGCAGTACTTC,CASSQDPYDLEQYF,TRBJ2-7,NA,NA,TRBV4-2
TGCGCCAGCAGCCAAGATCCGCTAGCGGGTTACAATGAGCAGTTCTTC,CASSQDPLAGYNEQFF,TRBJ2-1,TRBD2,NA,TRBV4-1
TGCGCCAGCAGTCGGACTAATGAGCAGTTCTTC,CASSRTNEQFF,TRBJ2-1,NA,NA,TRBV4-1
TGTGCCAGCAAGAGGTGGGGACAGGCGGATACTGAAGCTTTCTTT,CASKRWGQADTEAFF,TRBJ1-1,TRBD1,NA,TRBV6-1
TGTGCCAGCAGTGACGGATTACTAGCGACAGATACGCAGTATTTT,CASSDGLLATDTQYF,TRBJ2-3,TRBD2,NA,TRBV6-4
TGTGCCGCCGGGTGGCAGACCAACACTGAAGCTTTCTTT,CAAGWQTNTEAFF,TRBJ1-1,NA,NA,TRBV30
TGTGCCAGCAGTTTTGGGACAGGGGATGAAAAACTGTTTTTT,CASSFGTGDEKLFF,TRBJ1-4,TRBD1,few,TRBV28
TGCGCCAGCAGTCAATCAAGAGTAAGGGGCGTGGTCCACGAGCAGTACTTC,CASSQSRVRGVVHEQYF,TRBJ2-7,NA,NA,TRBV23-1
TGCGCCAGCAGCCATACCAACGAGCAGCCCCAGCATTTT,CASSHTNEQPQHF,TRBJ1-5,NA,NA,TRBV4-1
TGTGCCAGCAGTGATAAGGACTCGTCCTACAATGAGCAGTTCTTC,CASSDKDSSYNEQFF,TRBJ2-1,NA,once,TRBV6-1
TGTGCCTGGAGTGGAGGGACTAGCGGGAGGTCCCGCAGCTCCTACGAGCAGTACTTC,CAWSGGTSGRSRSSYEQYF,TRBJ2-7,TRBD2,few,TRBV30
TGTGCCAGCAGTTCCCGGGGGGGGGAAAAACTGTTTTTT,CASSSRGGEKLFF,TRBJ1-4,NA,NA,TRBV6-5
TGTGCCAGCTCCAACAGGGGCCATGGCTACACCTTC,CASSNRGHGYTF,TRBJ1-2,TRBD1,few,TRBV7-9
TGTGCCACCCAACAGGGGCAGAACACTGAAGCTTTCTTT,CATQQGQNTEAFF,TRBJ1-1,TRBD1,NA,TRBV6-5
TGTGCCAGCAGCTTAGCAGGGGGCTTCCCGAGCTCCTACAATGAGCAGTTCTTC,CASSLAGGFPSSYNEQFF,TRBJ2-1,TRBD1,NA,TRBV7-3
TGTGCCAGCAGTGAGATGGAGTCTCTCGGAGGTTTGATACGGGAGTACTTC,CASSEMESLGGLIREYF,TRBJ2-7,NA,NA,TRBV2
TGTGCCAGTAGTTACCGGGACAGGGAAAGCAATCAGCCCCAGCATTTT,CASSYRDRESNQPQHF,TRBJ1-5,TRBD1,NA,TRBV19